This TCR beta chain was captured in a study of radiotherapy plus CTLA-4 blockade in lung cancer. Germline V CDR1 and CDR2: MDHEN, SYDVKM. The CDR3 length is 13 residues. Trimming removed 10 bases from V and 0 bases from J, with 12 bases in between. TCRdb's table, derived via immunoSEQ multiplex PCR, lists solely in-frame clones and lacks some. This sample has more than 75,000 clones; roughly 80% occur once, and the top ten carry around 25%. This TCR was sampled from a human donor with non-small cell lung cancer that progressed on radiotherapy plus ipilimumab. This chain uses TRBV28 with TRBJ1-1, with D uncertain. The sample consisted of peripheral blood, taken from a patient treated with radiotherapy plus ipilimumab. The CDR3 spells CANSQSLNTEAFF. Here the CDR3 DNA reads TGTGCCAATTCACAGAGCCTGAACACTGAAGCTTTCTTT.